Below, 20 T cell receptor beta chains from the same sample are listed, as sequenced in a study of cytomegalovirus exposure and HLA in healthy donors. PCR was performed using 60 Vbeta and 13 Jbeta primers. Here immunoSEQ multiplex PCR was the method, and the copy in TCRdb shows in-frame clones only, minus some. Of about 170,000 clones listed, around three quarters are singletons. Sequenced input: PBMCs. These receptor sequences come from a woman in her forties or fifties in good health and CMV-seronegative.

This clone was seen once. The rearrangement uses TRBV18 and TRBJ2-7; D perhaps matches TRBD2 (5 bases). The CDR3 totals 13 residues. Germline V gene data show CDR1 as KGHSH and CDR2 as LQKENI. Trimming left V 3 bases short and J 5 bases short, with 11 bases between. The CDR3: CASSPGSNDEQYF. The CDR3 DNA follows: TGTGCCAGCTCACCGGGGAGTAATGACGAGCAGTACTTC. Supplemented by reference TRBV18 and TRBJ2-7, the full variable domain reads NAGVMQNPRHLVRRRGQEARLRCSPMKGHSHVYWYRQLPEEGLKFMVYLQKENIIDESGMPKERFSAEFPKEGPSILRIQQVVRGDSAAYFCASSPGSNDEQYFGPGTRLTVT.

This sequence joins TRBV7-9 and TRBJ2-2; TRBD1 agrees at 8 bases. V shed 5 bases, J shed 5 bases, and the junction held 10 bases outside the gene matches. This CDR3 is 16 amino acids long. Germline V CDR1 and CDR2: SEHNR, FQNEAQ (reference sequence). The CDR3 sequence is CASSQGEDRVTGELFF. The DNA of the CDR3 is TGTGCCAGCAGCCAAGGGGAGGACAGGGTAACCGGGGAGCTGTTTTTT.

The chain combines TRBV30 with TRBJ2-3; 11 nucleotides agree with TRBD1. Germline values: CDR1 GTSNPN, CDR2 SVGIG (reference sequence). The CDR3 has 15 residues. Trimming took 3 bases from V and 6 from J; bases not matched to a gene: 8. The CDR3: CAWRGGQGEKDTQYF. The CDR3 DNA reads as TGTGCCTGGAGGGGGGGACAGGGGGAGAAGGATACGCAGTATTTT. The variable domain in full, with the rest retrieved from reference TRBV30 and TRBJ2-3, is SQTIHQWPATLVQPVGSPLSLECTVEGTSNPNLYWYRQAAGRGLQLLFYSVGIGQISSEVPQNLSASRPQDRQFILSSKKLLLSDSGFYLCAWRGGQGEKDTQYFGPGTRLTVL.

The V and J genes are TRBV4-2 and TRBJ2-7; a possible D gene is TRBD1 (6 bases). V shed 1 base and J shed 2 bases, with 9 bases lying between them. Germline V gene sequence: CDR1 LGHNA, CDR2 YNFKEQ. CDR3 length equals 14 residues. CDR3 nucleotide sequence: TGTGCCAGCAGCCAAGGAGGGACAACCTACGAGCAGTACTTC. Translated: CASSQGGTTYEQYF.

The chain recombines TRBV10-2 with TRBJ2-1; the D gene is possibly TRBD2 (5 bases). The germline V gene encodes CDR1 WSHSY and CDR2 SAAADI. There are 13 residues in the CDR3. Trimming stripped 6 bases from V and 5 bases from J, with 11 bases between. The CDR3 coding sequence is TGCGCCAGCAGCGGACTCCAAAACAATGAGCAGTTCTTC. Amino acid sequence: CASSGLQNNEQFF.

This sequence joins TRBV19 and TRBJ2-3; 8 nucleotides agree with TRBD1. Germline V gene lookup returns CDR1 LNHDA and CDR2 SQIVND (reference sequence). V lost 8 bases and J lost 5; bases outside the gene matches: 6. There are 13 residues in the CDR3. The CDR3 DNA is TGTGCCAGTGGGGACAGGAGCGGAGATACGCAGTATTTT. This codes for CASGDRSGDTQYF.

This chain uses TRBV7-9 with TRBJ1-4; 7 nucleotides agree with TRBD1. Germline V lookup: CDR1 SEHNR, CDR2 FQNEAQ (reference sequence). The CDR3 consists of 14 residues. V shed 5 bases, J shed 4 bases, and the junction held 4 bases outside the gene matches. The CDR3 DNA reads as TGTGCCAGCAGCCGAACAGGGGTTAATGAAAAACTGTTTTTT. Encoded protein: CASSRTGVNEKLFF.

The chain couples TRBV28 to TRBJ1-5; the D gene is possibly TRBD1 (6 bases). The CDR3 covers 15 residues. With 5 bases removed from V and 11 bases from J, the gap between germline ends came to 22 bases. The germline CDR1 and CDR2 sequences are MDHEN and SYDVKM. CDR3: CASSPPRQSQGTQHF. CDR3 coding DNA: TGTGCCAGCAGTCCCCCGCGACAGTCGCAGGGGACCCAGCATTTT.

This clone came up a few times. The chain links TRBV4-2 to TRBJ2-7, with D perhaps matching TRBD1 (7 bases). The CDR3 runs 15 residues. Germline assignment: CDR1 LGHNA and CDR2 YNFKEQ. With 3 bases removed from V and 7 bases from J, the gap between germline ends came to 19 bases. CDR3: CASSQGGQPPGEQYF. CDR3 coding DNA: TGTGCCAGCAGCCAGGGGGGACAGCCCCCGGGTGAGCAGTACTTC.

This rearrangement joins TRBV5-1 to TRBJ1-2, with 11 positions matching TRBD1. Germline V gene lookup returns CDR1 SGHRS and CDR2 YFSETQ. The CDR3 is 15 amino acids. V was pared by 0 bases and J by 4 bases, with 2 bases of the junction left unmatched. The CDR3 sequence: CASSLAGQGAYGYTF. CDR3 DNA: TGCGCCAGCAGCTTGGCCGGACAGGGGGCCTATGGCTACACCTTC.

The chain links TRBV19 to TRBJ2-4, with D possibly being TRBD1 (5 bases). Per the germline V gene, CDR1 is LNHDA and CDR2 is SQIVND (reference sequence). The ends were cut back, 5 bases at V and 0 bases at J, with 8 bases in the middle. The CDR3 is 14 residues long. DNA for the CDR3: TGTGCCAGTAGTGTCAGGGAAGCCAAAAACATTCAGTACTTC. Translating gives CASSVREAKNIQYF. The entire variable domain, with the rest obtained from reference TRBV19 and TRBJ2-4, is as follows: DGGITQSPKYLFRKEGQNVTLSCEQNLNHDAMYWYRQDPGQGLRLIYYSQIVNDFQKGDIAEGYSVSREKKESFPLTVTSAQKNPTAFYLCASSVREAKNIQYFGAGTRLSVL.

The chain combines TRBV4-1 with TRBJ2-2; D gene ambiguous. Germline CDR1 MGHRA, CDR2 YSYEKL. V lost 4 bases, J lost 0 bases, and 9 bases lay in between. This CDR3 has 15 amino acids. CDR3: CASSLGLANTGELFF. The CDR3 DNA sequence: TGCGCCAGCAGCCTGGGTCTAGCGAACACCGGGGAGCTGTTTTTT.

The chain joins TRBV19 to TRBJ1-5; 9 nucleotides agree with TRBD1. After removal of 6 bases from V and 5 bases from J, the junction contained 2 bases not matched to a gene. The CDR3 consists of 13 residues. Germline-derived CDR1 and CDR2 are LNHDA and SQIVND (reference sequence). DNA of the CDR3: TGTGCCAGTAGGGGACAGGGATATCAGCCCCAGCATTTT. Its translation: CASRGQGYQPQHF.

In its sample, this clone was seen a few times. This chain connects TRBV7-9 to TRBJ1-2; D possibly corresponds to TRBD1 (6 bases). Deletions cut 1 base from V and 5 bases from J, with 8 bases between. Germline CDR1 reads SEHNR; CDR2 reads FQNEAQ (reference sequence). The CDR3 runs 13 residues. The CDR3 loop reads CASSLGQVYGYTF. The CDR3, as DNA: TGTGCCAGCAGCTTAGGACAGGTTTATGGCTACACCTTC.

The chain joins TRBV11-3 to TRBJ2-2; TRBD2 agrees at 7 bases. CDR1 and CDR2 from the germline V gene are SGHNT and YENEEA. This CDR3 is built from 14 residues. J gave up 1 base and V 5 bases, and 1 base lay outside the gene matches. The CDR3 coding sequence is TGTGCCAGCAGCGGGAGGGGGAACACCGGGGAGCTGTTTTTT. This translates into CASSGRGNTGELFF.

V is TRBV2 and J is TRBJ2-3, with TRBD1 identical over 10 bases. CDR3 length: 15 residues. CDR1 SNHLY and CDR2 FYNNEI come from the germline V gene. With V trimmed by 4 bases and J by 6 bases, 7 bases remained unmatched. CDR3 region: CASSVRQGAGDTQYF. The CDR3 DNA is TGTGCCAGCAGTGTAAGACAGGGGGCAGGCGATACGCAGTATTTT.

This chain joins TRBV28 and TRBJ1-3; D gene unclear. Trimming removed 3 bases from V and 9 bases from J, with 9 bases in between. The CDR3 spans 12 residues. Germline loops: CDR1 MDHEN, CDR2 SYDVKM. The CDR3 spells CASSFEPGTIYF. Written as DNA, the CDR3 is TGTGCCAGCAGTTTTGAGCCCGGCACCATATATTTT.

This clone was seen a few times. V gene TRBV5-5 combines with J gene TRBJ1-2, with a tentative D call TRBD1 (6 bases). Trimming left V 3 bases short and J 2 bases short, with 14 bases between. CDR1 and CDR2 from the germline V gene are SGHKS and YYEKEE (reference sequence). This CDR3 has 15 amino acids. The CDR3 DNA is TGTGCCAGCAGCTCCCCGGACAGAGGAAACTATGGCTACACCTTC. It translates to CASSSPDRGNYGYTF.

In its sample, this clone was seen once. One end of the junction varies from germline; a read error may be responsible. The chain carries TRBV7-9 and TRBJ2-7; weak D call: TRBD2 (6 bases). Germline V CDR1 and CDR2: SEHNR, FQNEAQ (reference sequence). The CDR3 is 13 residues long. The CDR3 nucleotides read TGTTCCAGCAGCTTTCCGGGGGAGGTCGAGCAGTACTTC. Its translation: CSSSFPGEVEQYF.

The chain recombines TRBV7-3 with TRBJ2-7, with 10 bases fitting TRBD2. J lost 3 bases, V lost 0 bases, and 5 bases had no gene match. Germline values: CDR1 SGHTA, CDR2 FQGTGA. The CDR3 sequence is 16 residues long. As DNA, the CDR3 is TGTGCCAGCAGCTTAACCCCCGGGACTAGCGTCTACGAGCAGTACTTC. Protein product: CASSLTPGTSVYEQYF.